This T cell receptor beta chain was sequenced in a study of CD8+CD57+ T cells in acquired aplastic anemia. Regarding the study as a whole: CD8+ Simpson's diversity did not differ significantly between patients and controls. Under 35 was the count of CD8+ CDR3 sequences that patients shared with controls.

The CDR3 covers 13 residues. The germline V gene has CDR1 LNHDA and CDR2 SQIVND (reference sequence). Trimming removed 7 bases from V and 10 bases from J; junction bases left unmatched: 7. Comments on this clonotype: Its antigen is not known.

Profiling of TCR beta VDJ combinations and CDR3 sequences used genomic DNA as template. From the reads, TCRdb called clonotypes with MiXCR, one entry per CDR3 protein. Among fewer than 200,000 distinct CDR3 sequences listed, less than 60% were seen once. It was patients with CD8+CD57+ cell expansion by flow cytometry who were chosen for sequencing. The sequence was collected from a human donor with aplastic anemia. Sequenced sample: sorted CD4+, CD8+, or CD8+CD57+ T cells (not recorded which) from PBMCs. This chain joins TRBV19 and TRBJ2-1; 10 bases align to TRBD1. Here the CDR3 DNA reads TGTGCCAGTAACCCCGACAGGGGGCTGGAGCAGTTCTTC. Residues: CASNPDRGLEQFF.